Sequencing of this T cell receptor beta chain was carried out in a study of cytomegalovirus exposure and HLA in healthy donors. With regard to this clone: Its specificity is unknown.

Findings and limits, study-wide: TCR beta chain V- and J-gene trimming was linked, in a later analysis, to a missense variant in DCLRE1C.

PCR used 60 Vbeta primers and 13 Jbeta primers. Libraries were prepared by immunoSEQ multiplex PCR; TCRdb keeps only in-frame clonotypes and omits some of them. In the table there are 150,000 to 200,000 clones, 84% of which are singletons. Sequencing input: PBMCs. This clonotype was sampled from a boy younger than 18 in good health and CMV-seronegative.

The CDR3 coding sequence is TGTGCCAGTAGTATAGAACCGACGAGGAAAACATATGGCTACACCTTC. Translated, it gives CASSIEPTRKTYGYTF. V and J are TRBV19 and TRBJ1-2, with D hard to call. Between the trimmed V and J ends, which lost 0 bases and 5 bases, there was a span of 16 bases. Germline assignment: CDR1 LNHDA and CDR2 SQIVND (reference sequence). CDR3 size: 16 residues.